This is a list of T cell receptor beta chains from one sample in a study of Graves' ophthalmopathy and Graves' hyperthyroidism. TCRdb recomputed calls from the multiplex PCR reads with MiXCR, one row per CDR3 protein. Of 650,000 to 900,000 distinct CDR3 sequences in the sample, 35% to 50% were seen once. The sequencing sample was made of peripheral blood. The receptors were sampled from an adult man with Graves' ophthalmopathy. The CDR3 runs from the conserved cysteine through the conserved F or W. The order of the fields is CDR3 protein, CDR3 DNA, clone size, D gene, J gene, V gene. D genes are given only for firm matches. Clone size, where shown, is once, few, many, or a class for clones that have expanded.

CATKPKEGIATGELFF TGCGCCACCAAACCCAAGGAGGGAATAGCCACCGGGGAGCTGTTTTTT few NA TRBJ2-2 TRBV5-1
CASSLRPSGELFF TGTGCCAGCAGCCTACGACCCTCCGGGGAGCTGTTTTTT NA NA TRBJ2-2 TRBV7-9
CASRPQGRQPQHF TGTGCCAGCAGACCTCAAGGGCGTCAGCCCCAGCATTTT many NA TRBJ1-5 TRBV2
CASSYLAGGGYTF TGTGCCAGCAGTTACCTGGCAGGAGGAGGCTACACCTTC NA NA TRBJ1-2 TRBV12-3/TRBV12-4
CSARDEGGGQETQYF TGCAGTGCTAGAGATGAGGGAGGGGGCCAAGAGACCCAGTACTTC NA NA TRBJ2-5 TRBV20-1
CASPGGETNTGELFF TGTGCCAGCCCGGGGGGAGAAACGAACACCGGGGAGCTGTTTTTT once TRBD2 TRBJ2-2 TRBV7-9
CASNPSGDVELFF TGTGCCAGCAACCCTTCAGGGGACGTGGAGCTGTTTTTT NA NA TRBJ2-2 TRBV7-9
CASSDAGTNYGYTF TGCGCCAGCAGTGACGCAGGGACCAACTATGGCTACACCTTC many NA TRBJ1-2 TRBV10-2
CASSPWVVSSEAFF TGTGCCAGCAGCCCATGGGTCGTGTCGAGTGAAGCTTTCTTT NA NA TRBJ1-1 TRBV7-7
CAASSLAGGTSNYEQYF TGTGCCGCCAGCAGCTTGGCCGGAGGGACTAGCAACTACGAGCAGTACTTC once TRBD2 TRBJ2-7 TRBV15
CSVLGGNRYGYTF TGCAGCGTTCTGGGGGGGAATCGGTATGGCTACACCTTC NA NA TRBJ1-2 TRBV29-1
CSARRAGRTEKLFF TGCAGTGCTCGTAGGGCGGGACGGACGGAAAAACTGTTTTTT NA NA TRBJ1-4 TRBV20-1
CATSDLSRGGELFF TGTGCCACCAGTGATTTGTCTCGTGGCGGGGAGCTGTTTTTT many NA TRBJ2-2 TRBV24-1
CATSETGFSYGYTF TGTGCCACCAGTGAGACAGGATTTTCTTATGGCTACACCTTC many NA TRBJ1-2 TRBV24-1
CASSQGRQETRYF TGTGCCAGCAGCCAAGGACGGCAAGAGACCCGGTACTTC NA NA TRBJ2-5 TRBV7-9
CSATGVGTEAFF TGCAGTGCTACAGGGGTGGGCACTGAAGCTTTCTTT many NA TRBJ1-1 TRBV20-1
CASSPRTGPDLQPQHF TGTGCCAGCAGCCCCAGGACAGGGCCCGATCTCCAGCCCCAGCATTTT NA TRBD1 TRBJ1-5 TRBV24-1
CASSMTGLGYGYTF TGTGCCAGCAGCATGACAGGGCTCGGCTATGGCTACACCTTC many TRBD1 TRBJ1-2 TRBV9
CATSGIRDGSKDF TGTGCCACCAGTGGGATTCGGGACGGAAGCAAAGACTTC NA NA TRBJ2-7 TRBV24-1
CASSEGLADSYEQYF TGTGCCAGCAGTGAAGGACTAGCGGACTCCTACGAGCAGTACTTC many TRBD2 TRBJ2-7 TRBV10-3
CASTGSGDTQYF TGTGCCAGCACAGGGTCGGGGGATACGCAGTATTTT NA NA TRBJ2-3 TRBV25-1
CASSLPGGRGQETQYF TGTGCCAGCAGCTTGCCCGGCGGGCGGGGGCAAGAGACCCAGTACTTC NA TRBD2 TRBJ2-5 TRBV5-1
CASGPQGSRETQYF TGTGCCAGCGGCCCCCAGGGTTCAAGAGAGACCCAGTACTTC few NA TRBJ2-5 TRBV7-2
CATSRDRLAGDLFF TGTGCCACCAGCAGAGATCGACTAGCGGGAGATTTGTTCTTC NA TRBD2 TRBJ2-1 TRBV15
CASSESGFNQPQHF TGCGCCAGCAGTGAGTCGGGTTTCAATCAGCCCCAGCATTTT many NA TRBJ1-5 TRBV10-2
CASSTGFNTEAFF TGTGCCAGCAGCACGGGGTTTAACACTGAAGCTTTCTTT NA NA TRBJ1-1 TRBV10-3
CTSSYSNLAGGWEQYF TGTACCAGCAGTTACTCGAATCTAGCGGGAGGGTGGGAGCAGTACTTC NA TRBD2 TRBJ2-7 TRBV10-3
CASSTGWAGTGELFF TGTGCCAGCAGTACGGGTTGGGCGGGCACCGGGGAGCTGTTTTTT NA NA TRBJ2-2 TRBV2
CSVQGDPNYGYTF TGCAGCGTCCAAGGGGACCCTAACTATGGCTACACCTTC NA NA TRBJ1-2 TRBV29-1
CASSKEGSGDNSPLHF TGTGCCAGCAGCAAAGAGGGGTCTGGGGATAATTCACCCCTCCACTTT NA NA TRBJ1-6 TRBV12-3/TRBV12-4
CASSPPGRDGYTF TGTGCCAGCAGCCCCCCGGGACGAGATGGCTACACCTTC NA NA TRBJ1-2 TRBV14
CAGSPGQGLNTEAFF TGTGCCGGCAGCCCCGGACAGGGGTTGAACACTGAAGCTTTCTTT NA TRBD1 TRBJ1-1 TRBV9
CATSRPPGAYGYTF TGTGCCACCAGCAGACCCCCGGGAGCCTATGGCTACACCTTC NA NA TRBJ1-2 TRBV15
CASRIYNSPLHF TGTGCCAGCAGGATCTATAATTCACCCCTCCACTTT NA NA TRBJ1-6 TRBV25-1
CASLGQKSGEVVYF TGTGCCAGCTTGGGCCAAAAGAGCGGGGAGGTGGTGTACTTC NA TRBD2 TRBJ2-7 TRBV10-3
CASTNPAGSNYEQYF TGTGCCAGCACCAACCCCGCAGGTTCAAATTACGAGCAGTACTTC NA NA TRBJ2-7 TRBV11-1
CAISEMNSYEQYF TGTGCCATCAGTGAGATGAACTCCTACGAGCAGTACTTC many NA TRBJ2-7 TRBV10-3
CSVEDQGYEQYF TGCAGCGTTGAAGATCAGGGATACGAGCAGTACTTC many NA TRBJ2-7 TRBV29-1
CASRMDGLNYGYTF TGTGCCAGCAGGATGGACGGGCTCAACTATGGCTACACCTTC NA NA TRBJ1-2 TRBV2
CASSNRRDTEAFF TGTGCCAGCAGCAACCGACGGGACACTGAAGCTTTCTTT NA NA TRBJ1-1 TRBV7-9